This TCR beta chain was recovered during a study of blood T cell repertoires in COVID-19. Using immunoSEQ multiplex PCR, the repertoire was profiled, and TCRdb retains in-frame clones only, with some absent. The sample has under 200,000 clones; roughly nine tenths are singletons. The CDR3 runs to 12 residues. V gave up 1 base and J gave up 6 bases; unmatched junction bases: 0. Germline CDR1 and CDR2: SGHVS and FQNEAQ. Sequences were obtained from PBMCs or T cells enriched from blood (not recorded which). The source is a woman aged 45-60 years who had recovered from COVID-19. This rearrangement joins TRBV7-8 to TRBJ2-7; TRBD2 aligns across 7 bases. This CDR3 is CASSLGLAEQYF. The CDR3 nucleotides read TGTGCCAGCAGCTTAGGACTAGCCGAGCAGTACTTC.